The 25 T cell receptor beta chains below all came from one sample that was sequenced in a study of blood T cells in healthy people across ages. The use of a sample-barcoded 5' primer and a J-beta primer mix characterized a second PCR of roughly 6 to 12 cycles. TCRdb re-called the 5' RACE reads through MiXCR, storing one row per CDR3 protein. The sample consists of fewer than 1 million distinct CDR3 sequences, approximately 44% of them appearing once. The sample was blood. The receptors stem from a man aged 55-75 years in good health.

The chain couples TRBV19 to TRBJ1-2; 7 nucleotides agree with TRBD1. CDR1 LNHDA and CDR2 SQIVND come from the germline V gene (reference sequence). This CDR3 is 11 amino acids long. The ends lost 11 bases at V and 13 bases at J; junction bases unmatched: 13. CDR3 in DNA: TGTGCCTCCAAGGGGGCGGTTGGATGCACCTTC. Translation: CASKGAVGCTF.

This clonotype was observed a few times. The V call is TRBV12-5, the J call TRBJ2-3, with 9 bases matching TRBD2. CDR3 length: 16 amino acids. Looked up from germline, CDR1 is LGHNT and CDR2 is FRNRAP. V gave up 6 bases and J gave up 0 bases; unmatched junction bases: 7. The DNA for the CDR3 is TGTGCTAGTGGGGAGGCTAGCGGGGTTAGCACAGATACGCAGTATTTT. This codes for CASGEASGVSTDTQYF.

The gene calls are TRBV28 and TRBJ2-5; TRBD2 is a possible D gene (5 bases). The end of the DNA is better explained by TRBJ2-7, so the J call may be wrong. This CDR3 region has 14 residues. Germline CDR1 and CDR2: MDHEN and SYDVKM. CDR3 sequence reads: CASSAHDYSYEQYF. CDR3 DNA sequence: TGTGCCAGCAGTGCACATGACTACTCCTACGAGCAGTACTTC.

As concerns this clonotype: This may be a read error, as it is one base from a much larger clone. A read error is likely, as this CDR3 ends without the conserved phenylalanine or tryptophan. The V and J genes are TRBV30 and TRBJ2-6; D is tentatively TRBD1 or TRBD2 (6 bases each). The germline gives CDR1 GTSNPN, CDR2 SVGIG (reference sequence). V lost 5 bases and J lost 2, with 10 bases in between. The length of the CDR3 is 14 residues. The CDR3 spells CAWEGGPGANVLTL. The CDR3 DNA follows: TGTGCCTGGGAAGGGGGGCCTGGGGCCAACGTCCTGACTTTG.

This chain uses TRBV9 with TRBJ2-7, with D tentatively TRBD2 (6 bases). The CDR3 sequence is 14 residues long. Germline assignment: CDR1 SGDLS and CDR2 YYNGEE. With 3 bases removed from V and 1 base from J, the gap between germline ends came to 11 bases. The chain's CDR3 is CASSEGSGSYEQYF. CDR3 coding DNA: TGTGCCAGCAGCGAGGGGAGCGGGTCCTACGAGCAGTACTTC.

This chain joins TRBV7-2 and TRBJ1-2; perhaps TRBD1 as D (5 bases). Trimming took off 3 bases at V and 2 bases at J, with 7 bases between the two ends. The CDR3 is 13 residues long. The germline gives CDR1 SGHTA, CDR2 FQGNSA. In nucleotides, the CDR3 is TGTGCCAGCAGCTTCGACAGCAACTATGGCTACACCTTC. Translating gives CASSFDSNYGYTF.

The V call is TRBV5-5, the J call TRBJ2-1; 9 nucleotides agree with TRBD2. J was trimmed by 6 bases and V by 1 base; bases with no gene match: 8. CDR3 size: 16 residues. Germline-derived CDR1 and CDR2 are SGHKS and YYEKEE (reference sequence). The CDR3: CASSLYRAGGLNEQFF. In DNA, the CDR3 is TGTGCCAGCAGCTTGTACCGCGCGGGGGGGCTCAATGAGCAGTTCTTC.

The chain uses TRBV20-1 and TRBJ2-3; 10 bases map to TRBD1. The CDR3 is made up of 13 amino acids. J gave up 4 bases and V 6 bases, and 4 bases lay outside the gene matches. CDR1 and CDR2 from the germline V gene are DFQATT and SNEGSKA (reference sequence). CDR3 loop: CSAQTGGSDTQYF. In DNA form, the CDR3 reads TGCAGTGCCCAGACAGGGGGCTCAGATACGCAGTATTTT.

The chain recombines TRBV29-1 with TRBJ1-5; D not certain. CDR3 length equals 12 residues. Trimming cost V 4 bases and J 4 bases, with 8 bases left between them. Per the germline V gene, CDR1 is SQVTM and CDR2 is ANQGSEA. The CDR3 here is CSVGIFNQPQHF. In DNA, the CDR3 is TGCAGCGTTGGGATCTTTAATCAGCCCCAGCATTTT.

The chain joins TRBV5-5 to TRBJ1-2, with D perhaps TRBD1 (5 bases). This CDR3 has 15 residues. Germline loops: CDR1 SGHKS, CDR2 YYEKEE (reference sequence). Trimming removed 4 bases from V and 8 bases from J, with 21 bases in between. CDR3 sequence: CASSASGTPERGYTF. Here the CDR3 DNA reads TGTGCCAGCAGCGCCTCCGGGACTCCGGAGCGCGGCTACACCTTC.

The V call is TRBV24-1, the J call TRBJ2-7; a possible D gene is TRBD1 (6 bases). The J call is uncertain, as TRBJ2-5 better fits the DNA end. Germline lookup yields CDR1 KGHDR and CDR2 SFDVKD. The CDR3 is 16 amino acids. The CDR3 DNA sequence: TGTGCCACCAGTGTCGGTGGGCCAGGGGAAGGAGAGACCCAGTACTTC. Amino acids: CATSVGGPGEGETQYF.

The V call is TRBV28, the J call TRBJ1-2; TRBD1 matches 10 bases. Germline V lookup: CDR1 MDHEN, CDR2 SYDVKM. The length of the CDR3 is 17 residues. The J segment lost 2 bases and the V segment lost 5 bases, leaving 11 bases of the junction unmatched. The CDR3 is CASSAIWDRGSNYGYTF. CDR3 in DNA: TGTGCCAGCAGTGCCATATGGGACAGGGGATCAAACTATGGCTACACCTTC.

This clonotype appeared a few times. The rearrangement uses TRBV6-5 and TRBJ1-3; 8 nucleotides agree with TRBD1. Trimming removed 3 bases from V and 3 bases from J; junction bases left unmatched: 7. From germline, CDR1 is MNHEY and CDR2 SVGAGI. The CDR3 length is 16 residues. The CDR3 protein is CASSYDQGALGNTIYF. CDR3 nucleotides: TGTGCCAGCAGTTATGACCAGGGGGCGCTTGGAAACACCATATATTTT.

This clonotype was detected ten times or more. The chain links TRBV7-9 to TRBJ2-3, with D maybe TRBD2 (6 bases). V was cut by 7 bases and J by 0 bases, with 17 bases left in between. The germline V gene has CDR1 SEHNR and CDR2 FQNEAQ (reference sequence). CDR3 size: 16 residues. The CDR3 DNA follows: TGTGCCAGCAACGGGGGAGGCGGGGTCAGCACAGATACGCAGTATTTT. Translated, it gives CASNGGGGVSTDTQYF.

This clonotype has only one observation. The chain couples TRBV5-1 to TRBJ2-7; D remains ambiguous. CDR3 length equals 13 residues. Germline-derived CDR1 and CDR2 are SGHRS and YFSETQ. V shed 1 base and J shed 5 bases, with 10 bases lying between them. The CDR3 spells CASSLSRPNEQYF. The CDR3 DNA reads as TGCGCCAGCAGCTTGTCGCGGCCAAACGAGCAGTACTTC.

V gene TRBV18 combines with J gene TRBJ2-7, with 8 nucleotides matching TRBD1. Germline loops: CDR1 KGHSH, CDR2 LQKENI. The CDR3 sequence is 18 residues long. Losses at the gene ends were 1 base for V and 7 bases for J; bases not matched to a gene: 18. CDR3 protein: CASSPQRDRRPLLREQYF. CDR3 nucleotide sequence: TGTGCCAGCTCACCACAACGGGACAGGCGGCCCCTACTGAGGGAGCAGTACTTC. Variable domain in full (rest from reference TRBV18 and TRBJ2-7): NAGVMQNPRHLVRRRGQEARLRCSPMKGHSHVYWYRQLPEEGLKFMVYLQKENIIDESGMPKERFSAEFPKEGPSILRIQQVVRGDSAAYFCASSPQRDRRPLLREQYFGPGTRLTVT.

This clonotype was seen ten or more times. This may come from a read error, since a much larger clone is one base off. The V call is TRBV7-2, the J call TRBJ2-1, with 8 bases that match TRBD2. Trimming at V came to 5 bases and at J to 8 bases, leaving 8 bases not matched to a gene. The germline V gene encodes CDR1 SGHTA and CDR2 FQGNSA. The CDR3 extends over 14 amino acids. CDR3 region: CASSVVLTSDEQFF. The DNA of the CDR3 is TGTGCCAGCAGCGTAGTTCTGACTAGCGATGAGCAGTTCTTC.

This sequence joins TRBV12-3 or TRBV12-4 and TRBJ2-7; D might be TRBD1 or TRBD2, each matching 6 bases. Deletions cut 5 bases from V and 6 bases from J, with 17 bases between. The CDR3 loop spans 14 amino acids. The CDR3 loop is CASSLGMTGAEQYF. Here the CDR3 DNA reads TGTGCCAGCAGTCTCGGAATGACGGGGGCCGAGCAGTACTTC.

Regarding this clonotype: A much more abundant neighbour one base away suggests this may be a read error. The gene calls are TRBV13 and TRBJ2-5, with D perhaps matching TRBD1 (5 bases). The last part of the DNA fits TRBJ2-1 better; the J call may be wrong. Germline V lookup: CDR1 PRHDT, CDR2 FYEKMQ (reference sequence). The CDR3 is made up of 12 amino acids. CDR3 bases: TGTGCCAGCAGCCGCCCGACAGAGACCCAGTTCTTC. Amino acids: CASSRPTETQFF.

The chain links TRBV9 to TRBJ1-6; 8 positions match TRBD1. The CDR3 runs to 14 residues. Germline-derived CDR1 and CDR2 are SGDLS and YYNGEE. V shed 1 base, J shed 10 bases, and the junction held 4 bases outside the gene matches. CDR3 in DNA: TGTGCCAGCAGCGTAACACAGGGGGAATCACCCCTCCACTTT. Residues: CASSVTQGESPLHF.

V gene TRBV7-2 combines with J gene TRBJ2-7; 10 positions match TRBD1. In germline, CDR1 is SGHTA, CDR2 FQGNSA. The CDR3 has 16 amino acids. With 1 base clipped from V and 3 bases from J, the junction kept 6 bases outside the gene matches. The CDR3 DNA reads TGTGCCAGCAGCTTAGTATGGACAGGGGGGTACTACGAGCAGTACTTC. Translated, it gives CASSLVWTGGYYEQYF.

This clonotype was recorded a few times. The J gene is TRBJ1-1, the V gene TRBV25-1, with TRBD1 matching over 8 bases. This CDR3 spans 15 amino acids. With 6 bases clipped from V and 1 base from J, the junction kept 7 bases outside the gene matches. Germline-derived CDR1 and CDR2 are MGHDK and SYGVNS. Here the CDR3 DNA reads TGTGCCAGCAGCCAGGCGGACAGGGCGAACACTGAAGCTTTCTTT. Encoded protein: CASSQADRANTEAFF. Looking up the rest from reference TRBV25-1 and TRBJ1-1 gives the full variable domain: EADIYQTPRYLVIGTGKKITLECSQTMGHDKMYWYQQDPGMELHLIHYSYGVNSTEKGDLSSESTVSRIRTEHFPLTLESARPSHTSQYLCASSQADRANTEAFFGQGTRLTVV.

This clonotype showed up many times. V is TRBV11-1 and J is TRBJ2-5; the match to TRBD1 covers 10 bases. The germline V gene encodes CDR1 SGHAT and CDR2 FQDESV (reference sequence). The CDR3 has 15 amino acids. V gave up 2 bases and J gave up 3 bases; unmatched junction bases: 3. The CDR3 reads CASSLTGTGEETQYF. The CDR3 DNA is TGTGCCAGCAGCTTAACCGGGACAGGGGAAGAGACCCAGTACTTC.

The chain combines TRBV7-6 with TRBJ2-1, with TRBD1 matching 12 bases. Germline V gene lookup returns CDR1 SGHVS and CDR2 FNYEAQ. V was pared by 6 bases and J by 10 bases, with 7 bases of the junction left unmatched. This CDR3 region has 14 residues. The CDR3 region has the DNA TGTGCCAGCAGTCCTCGGGACAGGGGGCGCGAGCAGTTCTTC. This translates into CASSPRDRGREQFF.

The chain employs TRBV3-1 and TRBJ1-2; D not resolved. The CDR3 has 15 amino acids. CDR1 and CDR2 from the germline V gene are LGHDT and YNNKEL (reference sequence). V was trimmed by 1 base and J by 6 bases, leaving 15 bases between them. CDR3 in amino acids: CASSQADGVFDGYTF. CDR3 sequence (DNA): TGTGCCAGCAGCCAAGCAGACGGGGTTTTCGATGGCTACACCTTC.